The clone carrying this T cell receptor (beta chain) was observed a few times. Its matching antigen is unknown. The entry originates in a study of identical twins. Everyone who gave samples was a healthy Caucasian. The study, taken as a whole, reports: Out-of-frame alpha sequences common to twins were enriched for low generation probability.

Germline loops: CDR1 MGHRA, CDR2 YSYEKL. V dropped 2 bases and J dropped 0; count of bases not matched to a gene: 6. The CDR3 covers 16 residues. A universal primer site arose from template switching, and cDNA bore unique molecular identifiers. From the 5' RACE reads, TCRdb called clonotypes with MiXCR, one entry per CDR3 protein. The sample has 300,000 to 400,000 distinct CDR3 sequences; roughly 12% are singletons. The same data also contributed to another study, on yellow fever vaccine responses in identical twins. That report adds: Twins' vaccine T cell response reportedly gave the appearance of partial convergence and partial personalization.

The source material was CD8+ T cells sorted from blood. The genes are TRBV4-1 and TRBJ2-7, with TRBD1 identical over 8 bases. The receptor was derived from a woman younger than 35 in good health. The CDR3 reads CASSQRRDRSSYEQYF. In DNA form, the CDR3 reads TGCGCCAGCAGCCAACGCCGGGACAGGAGCTCCTACGAGCAGTACTTC.